These 3 T cell receptor beta chains came from one sample sequenced in a study of CD8 T cells in Susac syndrome. Random hexamers served to reverse transcribe about 0.45 to 1 ug RNA. TCRdb itself ran the immunoSEQ multiplex PCR reads through MiXCR, one entry per CDR3 protein. The sample lists more than 150,000 distinct CDR3 sequences, roughly 95% occurring once. Specimen: CD4+ T cells from PBMCs. Receptors were obtained from a human donor with Susac syndrome.

This chain connects TRBV7-3 to TRBJ2-5; D gene ambiguous. CDR1 and CDR2 (germline): SGHTA, FQGTGA. The CDR3 extends over 12 amino acids. V was trimmed by 4 bases and J by 0 bases, leaving 3 bases between them. The CDR3 loop is CASSSDQETQYF. In DNA form, the CDR3 reads TGTGCCAGCAGCTCCGACCAAGAGACCCAGTACTTC.

The chain uses TRBV15 and TRBJ2-7, with D perhaps matching TRBD1 (6 bases). V gave up 0 bases and J gave up 3 bases, with 12 bases separating them. Germline loops: CDR1 LNHNV, CDR2 YYDKDF (reference sequence). There are 15 residues in the CDR3. The CDR3 DNA reads as TGTGCCACCAGCAGAGATCTCACAGGGTTCTACGAGCAGTACTTC. This sequence encodes CATSRDLTGFYEQYF. The full variable domain, completed using reference TRBV15 and TRBJ2-7, is DAMVIQNPRYQVTQFGKPVTLSCSQTLNHNVMYWYQQKSSQAPKLLFHYYDKDFNNEADTPDNFQSRRPNTSFCFLDIRSPGLGDTAMYLCATSRDLTGFYEQYFGPGTRLTVT.

The chain recombines TRBV6-5 with TRBJ1-1; D not certain. The CDR3 spans 14 residues. Germline V gene data show CDR1 as MNHEY and CDR2 as SVGAGI. V was cut by 0 bases and J by 0 bases, with 5 bases left in between. The CDR3 bases are TGTGCCAGCAGTTACTCGTCAGTGAACACTGAAGCTTTCTTT. Amino acid sequence: CASSYSSVNTEAFF.